This passage covers 2 T cell receptor beta chains from one sample sequenced in a study of Ad26.COV2.S vaccination and SARS-CoV-2 variants. The sample's treatment: some 20 received Ad26.COV2.S at low or high dose, single or two shots; about 5 received placebo; per-sample allocation not given. On day 63 after the first injection, vaccine and placebo recipients gave samples. Sequenced by immunoSEQ multiplex PCR; TCRdb stores in-frame clones only, minus some. Of hundreds of thousands of clones listed, about nine tenths are singletons. Specimen: peripheral blood, collected in a trial of Ad26.COV2.S vaccine versus placebo. The receptors were sampled from a person between 18 and 65 years old who received the Ad26.COV2.S COVID-19 vaccine or a placebo.

The chain recombines TRBV4-1 with TRBJ2-1; the match to TRBD1 covers 7 bases. Per the germline V gene, CDR1 is MGHRA and CDR2 is YSYEKL. The CDR3 spans 13 residues. The V gene end was trimmed by 4 bases and the J gene end by 9 bases; junction bases not matched to a gene: 6. The CDR3 nucleotides read TGCGCCAGCAGCCGCCGACAGGGAGTTGAGCAGTTCTTC. This sequence encodes CASSRRQGVEQFF.

J is TRBJ1-5 and V is TRBV30, with 10 bases aligning to TRBD1. CDR1 is GTSNPN and CDR2 is SVGIG in the germline V gene (reference sequence). The CDR3 is 16 amino acids. With V trimmed by 4 bases and J by 2 bases, 8 bases remained unmatched. As DNA, the CDR3 is TGTGCCTGGAATCCCTCCGGGACAGGGGGCAATCAGCCCCAGCATTTT. Protein product: CAWNPSGTGGNQPQHF.